A selection of T cell receptor beta chains follows, all from one sample in a study of response to subunit inactivated influenza vaccine. MiXCR, run by TCRdb on the RT-PCR reads, gives a single entry per CDR3 protein. The sample contains around 710,000 distinct CDR3 sequences, approximately 15% of which appear only once. Sequences were derived from PBMCs from blood, sampled around 15 days before vaccination. The receptor source for this set is a man aged 45 to 65 who received an inactivated influenza vaccine. The CDR3 runs from the conserved cysteine through the conserved F or W. D genes are given only for firm matches. Only some rows state a clone size, as once, few, many or a class for expanded clones.

len | abundance | j_gene | v_gene | d_gene | CDR3nt | CDR3aa
16 | few | TRBJ2-5 | TRBV24-1 | TRBD2 | TGTGCCACCAGTGATTTCAGCGGGAGTGGTGGGGAGACCCAGTACTTC | CATSDFSGSGGETQYF
14 | - | TRBJ2-1 | TRBV20-1 | TRBD1 | TGCAGTGCTAGTCCGGGACAGGGCCACAATGAGCAGCTCTTC | CSASPGQGHNEQLF
14 | - | TRBJ1-3 | TRBV7-9 | - | TGTGCCAGCAGCCCAAGTGGGCGCGGAAACACCATATATTTT | CASSPSGRGNTIYF
16 | - | TRBJ1-4 | TRBV7-3 | - | TGTGCCAGCAGCCTTCCCCGAGGGGGGTCTAATGAAAAACTGTTTTTT | CASSLPRGGSNEKLFF
12 | few | TRBJ2-2 | TRBV7-2 | - | TGTGCCAGCAGCCTCGAGACAGGTCCCCTGTTTTTT | CASSLETGPLFF
14 | few | TRBJ2-5 | TRBV5-5 | TRBD2 | TGTGCCAGCAGCGTAGCGGGGTCAAAAGAGACCCAGTACTTC | CASSVAGSKETQYF
16 | - | TRBJ2-1 | TRBV2 | - | TGTGCCAGCAGTGAAGCGCCCCAGAGGGTCCACAATGAGCAGTTCTTC | CASSEAPQRVHNEQFF
14 | - | TRBJ2-7 | TRBV6-1 | TRBD1 | TGTGCCAGCAAAAGGGGACAGGGGACCTACGAGCAGTACTTC | CASKRGQGTYEQYF
12 | - | TRBJ1-2 | TRBV7-8 | - | TGTGCCAGCAGTTTCCAGGGCTATGGCTACACCTTC | CASSFQGYGYTF
15 | - | TRBJ2-4 | TRBV7-8 | TRBD2 | TGTGCCAGCAGCTTAGTACACGGGGGGGCGGACATTCAGTACTTC | CASSLVHGGADIQYF
16 | few | TRBJ2-3 | TRBV6-1 | - | TGTGCCAGCCGCTCTGGGGGGTACAGGGGCTTAGATACGCAGTATTTT | CASRSGGYRGLDTQYF
12 | - | TRBJ1-2 | TRBV29-1 | - | TGCAGCGTTGGGCCAGAAAGCTATGGCTACACCTTC | CSVGPESYGYTF
13 | few | TRBJ2-7 | TRBV10-3 | - | TGTGCCACCGCCTCCGGGATCGTCTACGAGCAGTACTTC | CATASGIVYEQYF
16 | few | TRBJ2-5 | TRBV12-3/TRBV12-4 | TRBD2 | TGTGCCAGCAGTTTTACTAGCGGGAGCAGGGGAGAGACCCAGTACTTC | CASSFTSGSRGETQYF
13 | few | TRBJ2-1 | TRBV6-2/TRBV6-3 | - | TGTGCCAGCACCTCCCGACTAGGGCAGGAGCAGTTCTTC | CASTSRLGQEQFF
15 | few | TRBJ2-1 | TRBV20-1 | TRBD1 | TGCAGTGCGAGACAGGGGGCGGGGGGTTACAATGAGCAGTTCTTC | CSARQGAGGYNEQFF
13 | many | TRBJ1-6 | TRBV10-3 | - | TGTGCCATCAGTGAGTCCTGGGATTCACCCCTCCACTTT | CAISESWDSPLHF
15 | - | TRBJ2-7 | TRBV28 | - | TGTGCCAGCAGAACCGACAGAGATTTTGCCTACGAGCAGTACTTC | CASRTDRDFAYEQYF
15 | few | TRBJ2-3 | TRBV24-1 | - | TGTGCCACCAGTGATCCGGGACAAACCACAGATACGCAGTATTTT | CATSDPGQTTDTQYF
14 | - | TRBJ2-7 | TRBV12-3/TRBV12-4 | - | TGTGCCAGCAGTTTTGCTGGCGGCCGAAGGGAGCAGTACTTC | CASSFAGGRREQYF
14 | - | TRBJ1-1 | TRBV5-1 | - | TGCGCCAGCAGCTTGTGGACGCAAGACACTGAAGCTTTCTTT | CASSLWTQDTEAFF
18 | many | TRBJ1-6 | TRBV4-3 | TRBD1 | TGCGCCAGCAGCCAAGTCGGTGGTCTTGGGGACAGGGTCAAACCCCTCCACTTT | CASSQVGGLGDRVKPLHF
13 | few | TRBJ1-1 | TRBV29-1 | - | TGCAGCGTACGAAAGGGCGTTTTCACTGAAGCTTTCTTT | CSVRKGVFTEAFF
14 | - | TRBJ2-5 | TRBV5-1 | - | TGCGCCAGCAGATTGGGGGGGGCCCGGGAGACCCAGTACTTC | CASRLGGARETQYF
16 | few | TRBJ2-4 | TRBV18 | - | TGTGCCAGCTCTCCAAACCCCGGACCGGGGGGCGACATTCAGTACTTC | CASSPNPGPGGDIQYF
15 | many | TRBJ2-2 | TRBV27 | - | TGTGCCAGCAGTTTTACAGGGTCGGGCACCGGGGAGCTGTTTTTT | CASSFTGSGTGELFF
13 | few | TRBJ2-1 | TRBV2 | TRBD2 | TGTGCCTTACGGCGGGAGGAATTCGATGAGCAGTTCTTC | CALRREEFDEQFF
14 | - | TRBJ2-7 | TRBV25-1 | - | TGTGCCAGCAGTGACCTTGGGGTGGTGGGCGAGCAGTACTTC | CASSDLGVVGEQYF
18 | - | TRBJ2-6 | TRBV28 | TRBD2 | TGTGCCAGCAGTTTATGGGGACTAGCCGACTCTGGGGCCAACGTCCTGACTTTC | CASSLWGLADSGANVLTF
15 | - | TRBJ2-7 | TRBV9 | TRBD2 | TGTGCCAGCAGCGTAGGAACGGGGAGGGCCTACGAGCAGTACTTC | CASSVGTGRAYEQYF
15 | - | TRBJ1-2 | TRBV10-3 | - | TGTGCCATCAGTGAAACGGGACGGAAACTAAATGGCTACACCTTC | CAISETGRKLNGYTF
16 | few | TRBJ1-5 | TRBV5-6 | TRBD1 | TGTGCCAGCAGCTTGAGGCAGGGGGGGAGCAATCAGCCCCAGCATTTT | CASSLRQGGSNQPQHF